This T cell receptor (beta chain) stems from a study of T cells in Graves' hyperthyroidism and ophthalmopathy. Study-level findings and limits: Also found in blood were most expanded thyroid clonotypes above 0.001.

The CDR3 loop spans 16 amino acids. The V end was cut by 5 bases, the J end by 2 bases, with 18 bases between. Germline V CDR1 and CDR2: MNHNY, SVGAGI (reference sequence). A patient was excluded if there was uncontrolled infection, other autoimmune disease, pregnancy or lactation. Together with thyroid ultrasound, orbital computed tomography, serum thyroxine and TRAb, clinical symptoms were used for diagnoses. This clonotype was picked up a small number of times. The antigen is undetermined. Amplification of TCR beta CDR3 regions was performed using RNA transcripts as template. When the TCR CDR3 underwent first-round RT-PCR, the HTBI primer set was used. TCRdb recomputed calls from the multiplex PCR reads with MiXCR, one row per CDR3 protein. Seen here are over 650,000 distinct CDR3 sequences, 40% to 55% observed once, and the top ten hold under 8.5%.

The origin of this receptor is an adult man with Graves' disease, either hyperthyroidism or ophthalmopathy (not recorded which). Source material: peripheral blood or thyroid tissue (not recorded which). V is TRBV6-6 and J is TRBJ2-5, with D possibly being TRBD1 (6 bases). This chain's CDR3 is CASSPSTGVSQETQYF. As DNA, the CDR3 is TGTGCCAGCAGTCCGTCGACAGGCGTGTCTCAAGAGACCCAGTACTTC.